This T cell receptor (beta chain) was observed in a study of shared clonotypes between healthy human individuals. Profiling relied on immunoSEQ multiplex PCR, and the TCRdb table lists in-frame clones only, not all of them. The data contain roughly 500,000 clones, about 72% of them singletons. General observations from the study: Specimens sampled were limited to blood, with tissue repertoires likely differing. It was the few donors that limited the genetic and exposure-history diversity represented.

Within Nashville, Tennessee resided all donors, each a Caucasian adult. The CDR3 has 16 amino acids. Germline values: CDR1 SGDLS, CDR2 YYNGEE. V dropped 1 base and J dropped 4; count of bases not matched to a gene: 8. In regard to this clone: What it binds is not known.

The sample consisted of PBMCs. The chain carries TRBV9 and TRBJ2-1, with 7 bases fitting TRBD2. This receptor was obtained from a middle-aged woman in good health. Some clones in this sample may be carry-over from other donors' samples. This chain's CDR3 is CASSVRTLAEYNEQFF. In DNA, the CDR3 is TGTGCCAGCAGCGTACGTACCCTAGCGGAATACAATGAGCAGTTCTTC.